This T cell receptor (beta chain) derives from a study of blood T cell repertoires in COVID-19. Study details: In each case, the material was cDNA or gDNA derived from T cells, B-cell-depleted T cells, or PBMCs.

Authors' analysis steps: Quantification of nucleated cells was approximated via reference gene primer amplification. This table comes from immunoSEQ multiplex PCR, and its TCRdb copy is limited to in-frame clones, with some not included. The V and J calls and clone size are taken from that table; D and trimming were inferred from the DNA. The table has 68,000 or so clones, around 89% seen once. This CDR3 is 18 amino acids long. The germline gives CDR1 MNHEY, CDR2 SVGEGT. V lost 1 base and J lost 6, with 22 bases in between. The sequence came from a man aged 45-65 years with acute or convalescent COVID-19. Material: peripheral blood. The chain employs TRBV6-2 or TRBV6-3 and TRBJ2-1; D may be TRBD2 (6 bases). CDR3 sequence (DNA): TGTGCCAGCAGTTACTTTCTACTACTAGCTTCGTCGACCAATGAGCAGTTCTTC. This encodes CASSYFLLLASSTNEQFF.